The entry below gives a single T cell receptor beta chain sequence along with its context. Primed by a sample-barcoded 5' primer and a J-beta primer mix, a second PCR proceeded for about 6 to 12 cycles. TCRdb re-called the 5' RACE reads through MiXCR, storing one row per CDR3 protein. Seen here are around 1,900,000 distinct CDR3 sequences, roughly two fifths observed once, and the top ten hold roughly 23%. This specimen comes from a study of blood T cells in healthy people across ages. The CDR3 runs to 13 residues. CDR1 and CDR2 (germline): SGHTA, FQGNSA. Trimming took off 4 bases at V and 7 bases at J, with 13 bases between the two ends.

This chain uses TRBV7-2 with TRBJ1-2; weak D call: TRBD1 (6 bases). The receptor comes from a human donor in good health. Input material: blood. CDR3 DNA: TGTGCCAGCAGCTCCTTCGGGGGCCGTGGCTACACCTTC. It is translated as CASSSFGGRGYTF. The full variable domain, rest sourced from reference TRBV7-2 and TRBJ1-2, is GAGVSQSPSNKVTEKGKDVELRCDPISGHTALYWYRQSLGQGLEFLIYFQGNSAPDKSGLPSDRFSAERTGGSVSTLTIQRTQQEDSAVYLCASSSFGGRGYTFGSGTRLTVV.